This T cell receptor (beta chain) was sequenced during a study of T-cell memory formation after mild COVID-19 (dated by TCRdb to about 2021). At the level of the whole study: Most TCR sequence clusters were specific to one of the two donors. T-cell clones expanding and contracting after mild COVID-19 in a couple of donors were tracked by longitudinal TCRalpha and TCRbeta repertoire sequencing. The cohort comprised two young, previously healthy adult volunteers, one female and one male. General study outcomes and caveats: The detection of some responding clones in pre-infection memory suggests that pre-existing cross-reactive memory T cells joined the SARS-CoV-2 response. Contracting CD4+ clones turned up mainly in the CM and EM memory subsets, whereas EMRA was where CD8+ clones were enriched. The study covered only a couple of mild cases, and larger cohorts including severe cases with pre-infection samples were considered necessary. SARS-CoV-2 specificity was not confirmed for the second-wave clones peaking on day 37. Balanced CD4/CD8 phenotypes were observed for clones contracting from day 15 to 85, whereas a bias towards CD4+ was observed for a second wave of clones expanding from day 15 to 37.

The germline ends are 18 bases apart after V is trimmed by 5 bases and J by 4 bases. CDR1 and CDR2, per the germline V gene, are SGHAT and FQNNGV. The CDR3 numbers 16 residues from cysteine through phenylalanine. Of all the DNA, just the CDR3 is kept, 48 bases in frame from base 1. This sample was sequenced with an Illumina NovaSeq 6000. TCRalpha and TCRbeta cDNA libraries were constructed by 5'RACE with constant-segment primers, with sample barcodes and unique molecular identifiers being introduced. RNA was extracted from every sample with Trizol reagent. Libraries were amplified in two PCR steps, with a second sample barcode and Illumina TruSeq adapters added in the second step. Sequencing of the libraries was done on an Illumina NovaSeq, producing 2 x 150 bp paired-end reads. The original methods were these. Reads were demultiplexed and collapsed into UMI-guided consensus sequences with migec v1.2.7. Using mixcr v2.1.11, UMI consensuses were aligned to TRA and TRB V and J templates and then assembled into clonotypes. A clonotype was counted as expanded or contracted only if both edgeR and NoisET called the change significant, with noise models trained on biological replicates. For edgeR calls, the thresholds were a false discovery rate-adjusted p below 0.01 and a log2 fold-change of 1. PCA with hierarchical clustering of max-normalized trajectories of the 1000 most abundant clonotypes was used as exploratory dynamics analysis. The CD4 or CD8 phenotype of responding clones was assigned using the separately sequenced CD4+ and CD8+ repertoires. In-frame beta chains were kept once TCRdb had trimmed the public reads at Q25 with fastp and called clones with MiXCR. Each CDR3 protein appears once, grouped with its most common genes and DNA. None of the V and J calls come from the authors' own analysis; TCRdb made them. Counted in this sample were some 300,000 distinct CDR3 sequences; approximately 19% of them appeared once. Roughly 21% of the sample belongs to the ten largest clones.

This clonotype was seen a handful of times. Its antigen is unknown. No base qualities exist here, and no much larger clone lies one base off it. Ficoll-Paque density gradient centrifugation was the method used to isolate PBMCs. Input material: PBMCs or a T cell subset sorted from them (not recorded which). The sequence was obtained from a man younger than 35 who had mild COVID-19 (a few samples of this study predate the infection). The sample titles of this study are shuffled in the database, so cell type and time point are left out; the donor was told from shared clones. Here the chain combines TRBV11-2 and TRBJ1-3, with an unclear D gene assignment. The DNA sequence is as follows: TGTGCCAGCAGCATCCGATTCGGGCAATCCGGAAACACCATATATTTT. This sequence encodes CASSIRFGQSGNTIYF.